The 22 T cell receptor beta chains below were found in one sample sequenced in a study of blood T cell repertoires in COVID-19. Produced via immunoSEQ multiplex PCR; TCRdb's table is partial and in-frame only. The data hold roughly 170,000 clones, with about four fifths observed a single time. Sequenced sample: peripheral blood. The receptor set was obtained from a woman aged 55 to 70 with COVID-19, enrolled during active disease.

This clone has a single count. The chain carries TRBV7-2 and TRBJ2-1; a possible D gene is TRBD2 (6 bases). Trimming shortened V by 1 base and J by 5 bases, and 12 bases separated the two germline ends. This CDR3 comprises 15 residues. CDR1 and CDR2 (germline): SGHTA, FQGNSA. Here the CDR3 DNA reads TGTGCCAGCAGCTTAGGAGGAGGGGTCCACAATGAGCAGTTCTTC. Translating it yields CASSLGGGVHNEQFF.

The rearrangement joins TRBV24-1 to TRBJ1-3, with D possibly matching TRBD1 (6 bases). V was cut by 3 bases and J by 4 bases, with 12 bases left in between. The CDR3 sequence is 15 residues long. Germline V gene sequence: CDR1 KGHDR, CDR2 SFDVKD. CDR3 sequence: CATSDTTGLGNTIYF. The CDR3 bases are TGTGCCACCAGTGATACCACAGGGTTGGGAAACACCATATATTTT.

The sample holds a few counts of this clone. The V call is TRBV19, the J call TRBJ1-1; 12 bases are shared with TRBD1. The CDR3 contains 15 residues. The germline CDR1 and CDR2 sequences are LNHDA and SQIVND (reference sequence). The V gene end was trimmed by 3 bases and the J gene end by 5 bases; junction bases not matched to a gene: 4. CDR3 in DNA: TGTGCCAGTAGTATCGGGACAGGGGGCAGGACTGAAGCTTTCTTT. Translated: CASSIGTGGRTEAFF.

V and J are TRBV2 and TRBJ2-1, with 7 bases that match TRBD2. The CDR3 spans 15 residues. V dropped 4 bases and J dropped 6; count of bases not matched to a gene: 9. Germline values: CDR1 SNHLY, CDR2 FYNNEI. The CDR3 region is CASSGWRSGTNEQFF. DNA of the CDR3: TGTGCCAGCAGTGGGTGGAGGAGCGGGACCAATGAGCAGTTCTTC.

The V and J genes are TRBV7-2 and TRBJ2-7; D is uncertain. Trimming pared 3 bases from V and 3 bases from J, leaving 3 bases between. The CDR3 has 11 residues. CDR1 is SGHTA, CDR2 FQGNSA, per germline. CDR3 protein: CASSFNYEQYF. The CDR3 DNA reads as TGTGCCAGCAGCTTTAACTACGAGCAGTACTTC.

This clone was observed a few times. The chain couples TRBV19 to TRBJ2-2; possibly TRBD2 for D (5 bases). Germline V gene lookup returns CDR1 LNHDA and CDR2 SQIVND (reference sequence). The CDR3 contains 15 residues. The V end lost 5 bases, the J end lost 0 bases, and 10 bases lay between the germline ends. The CDR3 nucleotides read TGTGCCAGTAGTGTGTCCGGGGCGAACACCGGGGAGCTGTTTTTT. Its protein is CASSVSGANTGELFF.

This clone was observed a single time. The CDR3 sequence is CASSVEGAGLDEQFF. CDR3 sequence (DNA): TGTGCCAGCAGCGTAGAGGGGGCAGGGTTGGATGAGCAGTTCTTC. This sequence joins TRBV9 and TRBJ2-1; 7 positions agree with TRBD1. The V gene's germline CDR1 is SGDLS and CDR2 YYNGEE. V was clipped by 0 bases and J by 8 bases; unmatched bases: 8. The CDR3 totals 15 residues. The whole variable domain, remainder taken from reference TRBV9 and TRBJ2-1, is DSGVTQTPKHLITATGQRVTLRCSPRSGDLSVYWYQQSLDQGLQFLIQYYNGEERAKGNILERFSAQQFPDLHSELNLSSLELGDSALYFCASSVEGAGLDEQFFGPGTRLTVL.

The rearrangement joins TRBV29-1 to TRBJ1-5; perhaps TRBD1 as D (6 bases). Germline V gene sequence: CDR1 SQVTM, CDR2 ANQGSEA. The V gene lost 3 bases and the J gene lost 0 bases, with 6 bases spanning the gap. The CDR3 runs 13 residues. CDR3 protein: CSVEDSSNQPQHF. The DNA of the CDR3 is TGCAGCGTTGAGGACAGTAGCAATCAGCCCCAGCATTTT.

V gene TRBV18 combines with J gene TRBJ2-2; TRBD1 is a possible D gene (5 bases). The CDR3 contains 18 residues. CDR1 is KGHSH, CDR2 LQKENI, per germline. The V end lost 2 bases, the J end lost 0 bases, and 16 bases lay between the germline ends. CDR3 coding DNA: TGTGCCAGCTCACCAGGGGCAGGAAGGTCCGCGAACACCGGGGAGCTGTTTTTT. Its protein is CASSPGAGRSANTGELFF.

This clone was detected a few times. V gene TRBV7-9 combines with J gene TRBJ1-6; D gene unclear. In germline, CDR1 is SEHNR, CDR2 FQNEAQ (reference sequence). Trimming removed 5 bases at V and 3 bases at J, with 20 bases between. The CDR3 is 18 amino acids. CDR3: CASSPAVVDVGYNSPLHF. CDR3 bases: TGTGCCAGCAGCCCAGCGGTGGTGGACGTGGGCTATAATTCACCCCTCCACTTT. Full variable domain (outside the CDR3, taken from reference TRBV7-9 and TRBJ1-6): DTGVSQNPRHKITKRGQNVTFRCDPISEHNRLYWYRQTLGQGPEFLTYFQNEAQLEKSRLLSDRFSAERPKGSFSTLEIQRTEQGDSAMYLCASSPAVVDVGYNSPLHFGNGTRLTVT.

This clone was picked up a small number of times. The V call is TRBV7-8, the J call TRBJ2-7, with D perhaps TRBD2 (6 bases). The CDR3 sequence is 13 residues long. From germline, CDR1 is SGHVS and CDR2 FQNEAQ. The V end was cut by 5 bases, the J end by 2 bases, with 10 bases between. The CDR3 bases are TGTGCCAGCAGCCAGGACTACCCCTACGAGCAGTACGTC. Residues: CASSQDYPYEQYV.

V and J are TRBV24-1 and TRBJ1-5, with 7 bases lining up with TRBD1. From germline, CDR1 is KGHDR and CDR2 SFDVKD. The CDR3 is 15 residues long. V trimming: 5 bases; J trimming: 4 bases; junction bases outside the gene matches: 7. This CDR3 is CATSGETGPNQPQHF. CDR3 sequence (DNA): TGTGCCACCAGTGGTGAGACAGGGCCAAATCAGCCCCAGCATTTT.

This chain connects TRBV19 to TRBJ1-5; D call uncertain. The length of the CDR3 is 16 residues. Trimming shortened V by 1 base and J by 1 base, and 11 bases separated the two germline ends. Germline CDR1 LNHDA, CDR2 SQIVND (reference sequence). CDR3 in DNA: TGTGCCAGTAGTATAGGGGCCGGGAACAGCAATCAGCCCCAGCATTTT. Its protein product is CASSIGAGNSNQPQHF.

This clone was seen a handful of times. The V gene is TRBV2, the J gene TRBJ2-7; D perhaps matches TRBD1 (6 bases). This CDR3 contains 12 residues. Germline CDR1 reads SNHLY; CDR2 reads FYNNEI. Deletions cut 6 bases from V and 2 bases from J, with 8 bases between. CDR3 amino acids: CASRGAAYEQYF. CDR3 in DNA: TGTGCCAGCAGGGGGGCCGCCTACGAGCAGTACTTC.

The V gene is TRBV19, the J gene TRBJ1-2, with 9 bases matching TRBD1. V shed 1 base, J shed 3 bases, and the junction held 6 bases outside the gene matches. The CDR3 is 16 amino acids. Germline CDR1 is LNHDA and CDR2 is SQIVND (reference sequence). CDR3 region: CASSIGTGGGDYGYTF. The CDR3 DNA follows: TGTGCCAGTAGTATAGGCACAGGGGGCGGGGACTATGGCTACACCTTC. Variable domain in full (rest from reference TRBV19 and TRBJ1-2): DGGITQSPKYLFRKEGQNVTLSCEQNLNHDAMYWYRQDPGQGLRLIYYSQIVNDFQKGDIAEGYSVSREKKESFPLTVTSAQKNPTAFYLCASSIGTGGGDYGYTFGSGTRLTVV.

J is TRBJ2-1 and V is TRBV18; 8 bases fit TRBD2. Germline V gene lookup returns CDR1 KGHSH and CDR2 LQKENI. This CDR3 has 18 residues. The V and J ends lost 0 bases and 6 bases, in that order; junction bases with no gene match: 13. CDR3 loop: CASSPPSTSGLRGNEQFF. CDR3 nucleotides: TGTGCCAGCTCACCACCCTCAACTAGCGGTTTGAGGGGCAATGAGCAGTTCTTC. The entire variable domain, with the rest obtained from reference TRBV18 and TRBJ2-1, is as follows: NAGVMQNPRHLVRRRGQEARLRCSPMKGHSHVYWYRQLPEEGLKFMVYLQKENIIDESGMPKERFSAEFPKEGPSILRIQQVVRGDSAAYFCASSPPSTSGLRGNEQFFGPGTRLTVL.

The rearrangement uses TRBV10-1 and TRBJ2-7; TRBD2 is a possible D gene (6 bases). The germline CDR1 and CDR2 sequences are WNHNN and SYGVQD (reference sequence). V dropped 2 bases and J dropped 1 base, with 12 bases sitting between them. CDR3 length: 15 residues. The CDR3 DNA reads as TGCGCCAGCAGTGAGGGGGCGGGACGGTCCTACGAGCAGTACTTC. Amino acid sequence: CASSEGAGRSYEQYF.

V usage is TRBV10-3 and J usage is TRBJ1-3; the D gene is possibly TRBD1 (5 bases). Germline CDR1 is ENHRY and CDR2 is SYGVKD. The CDR3 covers 14 residues. Trimming removed 6 bases from V and 4 bases from J, with 13 bases in between. The CDR3 region is CAIRGGSPGNTIYF. The CDR3 nucleotides read TGTGCCATCAGGGGGGGATCCCCCGGAAACACCATATATTTT.

V and J are TRBV18 and TRBJ2-3; 14 nucleotides line up with TRBD2. Germline values: CDR1 KGHSH, CDR2 LQKENI. The CDR3 sequence is 16 residues long. Germline trimming cut 4 bases from V and 0 bases from J; bases unmatched to any gene: 0. In DNA, the CDR3 is TGTGCCAGCTCACGGACTAGCGGGAGGAGCACAGATACGCAGTATTTT. Encoded protein: CASSRTSGRSTDTQYF.

The chain is built from TRBV7-8 and TRBJ2-7; 10 positions agree with TRBD2. CDR1 and CDR2 (germline): SGHVS, FQNEAQ. The CDR3 runs 15 residues. Trimming took 1 base from V and 4 from J; bases not matched to a gene: 4. The CDR3 bases are TGTGCCAGCAGCTTAGGGCTAGCGGGGGTTTACGAGCAGTACGTC. Translation: CASSLGLAGVYEQYV.

The CDR3 protein is CATTQGTGGPYEQYF. The CDR3 DNA reads TGTGCCACCACCCAGGGGACAGGGGGCCCCTACGAGCAGTACTTC. This chain uses TRBV10-3 with TRBJ2-7; the match to TRBD1 covers 12 bases. The V and J ends lost 10 bases and 2 bases, in that order; junction bases with no gene match: 9. Germline V gene data show CDR1 as ENHRY and CDR2 as SYGVKD. The CDR3 spans 15 residues.

V usage is TRBV21-1 and J usage is TRBJ2-7; the D call of TRBD2 is as the table states it, not checked on the DNA. TRBV21-1 constitutes a pseudogene. The CDR3 consists of 16 residues. This chain's CDR3 is CASTTHSAADSYEQYV. The DNA of the CDR3 is TGTGCCAGCACCACTCACTCTGCGGCGGACTCCTACGAGCAGTACGTC.